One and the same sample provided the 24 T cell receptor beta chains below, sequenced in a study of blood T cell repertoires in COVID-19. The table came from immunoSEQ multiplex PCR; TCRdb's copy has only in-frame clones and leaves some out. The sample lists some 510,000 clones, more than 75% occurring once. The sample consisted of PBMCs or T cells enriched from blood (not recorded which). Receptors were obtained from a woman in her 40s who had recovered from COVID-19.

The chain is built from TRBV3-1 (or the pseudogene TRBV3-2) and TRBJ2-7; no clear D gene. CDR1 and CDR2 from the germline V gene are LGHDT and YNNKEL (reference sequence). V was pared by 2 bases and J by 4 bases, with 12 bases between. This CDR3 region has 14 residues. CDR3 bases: TGTGCCAGCAGCCAACAATGGGCTTTTTACGAGCAGTACTTC. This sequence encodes CASSQQWAFYEQYF.

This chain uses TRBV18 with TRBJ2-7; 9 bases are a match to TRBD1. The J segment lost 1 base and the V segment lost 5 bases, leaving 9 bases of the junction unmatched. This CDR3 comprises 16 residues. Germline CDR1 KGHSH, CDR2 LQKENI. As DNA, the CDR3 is TGTGCCAGCTCAGCTCCGATCGGGACAGGGTCCTACGAGCAGTACTTC. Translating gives CASSAPIGTGSYEQYF.

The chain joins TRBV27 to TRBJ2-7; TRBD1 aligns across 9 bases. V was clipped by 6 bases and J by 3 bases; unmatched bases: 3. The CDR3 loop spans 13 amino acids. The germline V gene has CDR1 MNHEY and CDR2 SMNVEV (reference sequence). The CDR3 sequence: CASRGQGLYEQYF. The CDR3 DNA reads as TGTGCCAGCAGGGGACAGGGACTCTACGAGCAGTACTTC.

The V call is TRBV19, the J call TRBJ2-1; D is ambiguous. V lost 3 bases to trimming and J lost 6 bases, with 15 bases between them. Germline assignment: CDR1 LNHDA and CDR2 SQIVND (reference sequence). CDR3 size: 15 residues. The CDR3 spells CASSISGFQTNEQFF. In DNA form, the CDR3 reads TGTGCCAGTAGTATTTCGGGTTTCCAAACCAATGAGCAGTTCTTC.

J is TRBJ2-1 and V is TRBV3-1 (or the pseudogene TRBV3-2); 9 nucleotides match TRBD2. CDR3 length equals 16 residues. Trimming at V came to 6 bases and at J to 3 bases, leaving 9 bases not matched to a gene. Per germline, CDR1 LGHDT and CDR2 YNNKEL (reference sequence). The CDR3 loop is CASSIWREGLYNEQFF. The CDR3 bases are TGTGCCAGCAGTATTTGGCGGGAGGGCCTCTACAATGAGCAGTTCTTC.

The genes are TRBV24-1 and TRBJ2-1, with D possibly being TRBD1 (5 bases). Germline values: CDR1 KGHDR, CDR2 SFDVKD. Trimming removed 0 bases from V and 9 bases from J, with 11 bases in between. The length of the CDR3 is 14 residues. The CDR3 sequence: CATSDLVSGFEQFF. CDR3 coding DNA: TGTGCCACCAGTGATTTGGTGTCAGGGTTTGAGCAGTTCTTC.

CDR3 protein: CASSQAWAGSYNEQFF. DNA of the CDR3: TGCGCCAGCAGCCAAGCGTGGGCGGGATCCTACAATGAGCAGTTCTTC. The V and J genes are TRBV4-3 and TRBJ2-1; D is perhaps TRBD2 (6 bases). The V and J ends lost 1 base and 1 base respectively, with 11 bases between them. The CDR3 runs 16 residues. In germline, CDR1 is LGHNA, CDR2 YSLEER.

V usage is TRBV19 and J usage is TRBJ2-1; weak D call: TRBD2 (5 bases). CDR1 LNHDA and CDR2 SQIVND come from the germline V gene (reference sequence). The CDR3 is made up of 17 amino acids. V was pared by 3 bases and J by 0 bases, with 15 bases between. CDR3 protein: CASSITVGESSYNEQFF. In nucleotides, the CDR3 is TGTGCCAGTAGTATTACAGTCGGGGAGAGCTCCTACAATGAGCAGTTCTTC.

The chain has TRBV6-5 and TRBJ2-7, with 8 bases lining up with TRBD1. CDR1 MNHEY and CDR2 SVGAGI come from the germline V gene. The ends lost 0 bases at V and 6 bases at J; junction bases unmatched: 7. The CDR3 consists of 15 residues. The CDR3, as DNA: TGTGCCAGCAGTTACTCGAGCAGGGGGCTGTCCGAGCAGTACTTC. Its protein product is CASSYSSRGLSEQYF.

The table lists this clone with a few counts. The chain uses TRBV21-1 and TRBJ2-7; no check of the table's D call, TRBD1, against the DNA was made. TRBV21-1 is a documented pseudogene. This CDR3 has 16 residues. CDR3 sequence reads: CASSNPAGTGVHEQYF. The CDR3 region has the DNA TGTGCCAGCAGCAACCCGGCCGGGACAGGGGTCCACGAGCAGTACTTC.

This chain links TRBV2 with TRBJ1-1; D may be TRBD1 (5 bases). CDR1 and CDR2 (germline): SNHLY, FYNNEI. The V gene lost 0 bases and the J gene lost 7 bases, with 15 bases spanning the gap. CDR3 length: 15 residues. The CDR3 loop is CASSEATSGYLEAFF. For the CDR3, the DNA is TGTGCCAGCAGTGAAGCAACTTCAGGGTATCTTGAAGCTTTCTTT.

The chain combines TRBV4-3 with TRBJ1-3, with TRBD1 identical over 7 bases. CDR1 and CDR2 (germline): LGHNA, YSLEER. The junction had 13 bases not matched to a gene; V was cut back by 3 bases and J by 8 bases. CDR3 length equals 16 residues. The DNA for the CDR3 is TGCGCCAGCAGCCACACCTCGACAGGGACGCGGGACACCATATATTTT. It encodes CASSHTSTGTRDTIYF.

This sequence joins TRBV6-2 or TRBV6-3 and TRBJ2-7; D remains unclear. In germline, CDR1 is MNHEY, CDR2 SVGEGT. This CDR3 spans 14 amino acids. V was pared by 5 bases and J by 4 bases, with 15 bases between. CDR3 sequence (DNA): TGTGCCAGCAGTCCCCAGTGGGCAGAGTACGAGCAGTACTTC. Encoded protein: CASSPQWAEYEQYF.

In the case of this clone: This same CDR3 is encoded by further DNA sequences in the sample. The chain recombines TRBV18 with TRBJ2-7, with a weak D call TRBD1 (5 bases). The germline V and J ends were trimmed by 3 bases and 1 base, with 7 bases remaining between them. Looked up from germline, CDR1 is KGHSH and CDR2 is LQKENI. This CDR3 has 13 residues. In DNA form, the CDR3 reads TGTGCCAGCTCACCCGACAGTTCCTACGAGCAGTACTTC. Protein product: CASSPDSSYEQYF.

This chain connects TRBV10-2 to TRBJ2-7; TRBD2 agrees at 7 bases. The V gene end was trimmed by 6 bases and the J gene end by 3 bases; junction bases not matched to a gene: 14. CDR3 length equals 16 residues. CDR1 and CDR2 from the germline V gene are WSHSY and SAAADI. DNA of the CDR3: TGCGCCAGCAGCAAAGGGCCCTCTAGCGGAAACTACGAGCAGTACTTC. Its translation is CASSKGPSSGNYEQYF.

The CDR3, as DNA: TGTGCCAGCAGTGAATATCCCAATACAGGCGCCTATGGCTACACCTTC. Translated: CASSEYPNTGAYGYTF. The chain employs TRBV25-1 and TRBJ1-2, with TRBD1 as a possible D gene (5 bases). The CDR3 extends over 16 amino acids. The V and J ends lost 0 bases and 4 bases respectively, with 15 bases between them. The germline V gene has CDR1 MGHDK and CDR2 SYGVNS.

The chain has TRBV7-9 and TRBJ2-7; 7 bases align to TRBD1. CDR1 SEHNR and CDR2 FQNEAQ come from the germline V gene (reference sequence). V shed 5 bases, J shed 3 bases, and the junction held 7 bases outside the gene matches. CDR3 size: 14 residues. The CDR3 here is CASSHRDRSYEQYF. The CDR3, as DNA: TGTGCCAGCAGCCATAGGGACAGAAGCTACGAGCAGTACTTC.

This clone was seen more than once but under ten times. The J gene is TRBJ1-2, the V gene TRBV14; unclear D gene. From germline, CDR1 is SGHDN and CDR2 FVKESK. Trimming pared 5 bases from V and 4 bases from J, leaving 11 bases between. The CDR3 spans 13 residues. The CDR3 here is CASSEDGLYGYTF. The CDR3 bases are TGTGCCAGCAGCGAGGACGGACTCTATGGCTACACCTTC. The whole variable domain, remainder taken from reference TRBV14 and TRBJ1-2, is EAGVTQFPSHSVIEKGQTVTLRCDPISGHDNLYWYRRVMGKEIKFLLHFVKESKQDESGMPNNRFLAERTGGTYSTLKVQPAELEDSGVYFCASSEDGLYGYTFGSGTRLTVV.

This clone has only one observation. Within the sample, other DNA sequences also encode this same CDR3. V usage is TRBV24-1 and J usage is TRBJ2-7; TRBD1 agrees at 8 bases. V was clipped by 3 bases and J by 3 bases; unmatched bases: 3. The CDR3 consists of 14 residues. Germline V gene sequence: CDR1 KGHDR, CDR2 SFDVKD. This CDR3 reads CATSDPTGGYEQYF. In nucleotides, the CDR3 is TGTGCCACCAGTGATCCCACAGGGGGCTACGAGCAGTACTTC.

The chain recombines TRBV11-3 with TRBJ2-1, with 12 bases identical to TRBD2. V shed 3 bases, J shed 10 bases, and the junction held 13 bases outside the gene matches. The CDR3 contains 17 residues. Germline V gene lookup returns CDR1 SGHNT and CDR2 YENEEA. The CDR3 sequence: CASSFGTTSGSVDEQFF. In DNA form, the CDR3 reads TGTGCCAGCAGCTTCGGAACGACTAGCGGGAGTGTAGACGAGCAGTTCTTC.

The CDR3 DNA reads TGTGCCAGCAGCCGGGACTTGGGATCAGAGACCCAGTACTTC. This gives the protein CASSRDLGSETQYF. The chain recombines TRBV2 with TRBJ2-5; D possibly corresponds to TRBD2 (6 bases). CDR1 and CDR2 from the germline V gene are SNHLY and FYNNEI. The CDR3 is 14 amino acids. The V end was cut by 6 bases, the J end by 4 bases, with 15 bases between. Full variable domain (rest looked up from reference TRBV2 and TRBJ2-5): EPEVTQTPSHQVTQMGQEVILRCVPISNHLYFYWYRQILGQKVEFLVSFYNNEISEKSEIFDDQFSVERPDGSNFTLKIRSTKLEDSAMYFCASSRDLGSETQYFGPGTRLLVL.

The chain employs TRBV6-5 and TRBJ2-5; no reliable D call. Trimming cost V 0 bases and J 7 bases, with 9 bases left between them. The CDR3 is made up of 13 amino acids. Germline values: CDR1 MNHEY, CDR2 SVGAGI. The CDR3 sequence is CASSYSSVVTQYF. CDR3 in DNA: TGTGCCAGCAGTTACTCGTCCGTTGTGACCCAGTACTTC.

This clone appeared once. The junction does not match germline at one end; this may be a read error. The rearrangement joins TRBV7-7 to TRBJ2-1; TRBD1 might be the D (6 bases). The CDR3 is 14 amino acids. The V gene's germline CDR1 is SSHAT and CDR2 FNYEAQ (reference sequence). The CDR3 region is CASSFNLGGNEQFF. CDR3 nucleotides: TGTGCTAGCAGTTTCAACCTAGGGGGCAATGAGCAGTTCTTC.

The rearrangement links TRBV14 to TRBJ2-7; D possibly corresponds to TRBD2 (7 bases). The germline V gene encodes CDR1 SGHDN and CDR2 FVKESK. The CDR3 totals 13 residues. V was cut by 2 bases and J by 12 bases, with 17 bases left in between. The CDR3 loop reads CASSQPGAGQAYF. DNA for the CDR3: TGTGCCAGCAGCCAACCTGGAGCGGGACAAGCGTACTTC. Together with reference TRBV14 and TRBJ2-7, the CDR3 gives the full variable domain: EAGVTQFPSHSVIEKGQTVTLRCDPISGHDNLYWYRRVMGKEIKFLLHFVKESKQDESGMPNNRFLAERTGGTYSTLKVQPAELEDSGVYFCASSQPGAGQAYFGPGTRLTVT.